The sequence of this T cell receptor (beta chain) was determined in a study of control samples from healthy donors and cancer patients. The CDR3 sequence is 16 residues long. Germline V lookup: CDR1 SGHRS, CDR2 YFSETQ. V gave up 2 bases and J gave up 0 bases, with 12 bases separating them. The protocol was immunoSEQ multiplex PCR, while the TCRdb copy is restricted to in-frame clones and leaves out a portion. Of some 11,000 clones in the sample, roughly 94% are singletons; the top ten hold 25% to 30%. The sample comprised PBMCs. This sequence originates from a man between 65 and 85 years old with head and neck cancer. The rearrangement uses TRBV5-1 and TRBJ2-1; D perhaps matches TRBD2 (5 bases). The CDR3 nucleotides read TGCGCCAGCAGCTTCCTAAGCGGTAGCTCCTACAATGAGCAGTTCTTC. Translated: CASSFLSGSSYNEQFF.